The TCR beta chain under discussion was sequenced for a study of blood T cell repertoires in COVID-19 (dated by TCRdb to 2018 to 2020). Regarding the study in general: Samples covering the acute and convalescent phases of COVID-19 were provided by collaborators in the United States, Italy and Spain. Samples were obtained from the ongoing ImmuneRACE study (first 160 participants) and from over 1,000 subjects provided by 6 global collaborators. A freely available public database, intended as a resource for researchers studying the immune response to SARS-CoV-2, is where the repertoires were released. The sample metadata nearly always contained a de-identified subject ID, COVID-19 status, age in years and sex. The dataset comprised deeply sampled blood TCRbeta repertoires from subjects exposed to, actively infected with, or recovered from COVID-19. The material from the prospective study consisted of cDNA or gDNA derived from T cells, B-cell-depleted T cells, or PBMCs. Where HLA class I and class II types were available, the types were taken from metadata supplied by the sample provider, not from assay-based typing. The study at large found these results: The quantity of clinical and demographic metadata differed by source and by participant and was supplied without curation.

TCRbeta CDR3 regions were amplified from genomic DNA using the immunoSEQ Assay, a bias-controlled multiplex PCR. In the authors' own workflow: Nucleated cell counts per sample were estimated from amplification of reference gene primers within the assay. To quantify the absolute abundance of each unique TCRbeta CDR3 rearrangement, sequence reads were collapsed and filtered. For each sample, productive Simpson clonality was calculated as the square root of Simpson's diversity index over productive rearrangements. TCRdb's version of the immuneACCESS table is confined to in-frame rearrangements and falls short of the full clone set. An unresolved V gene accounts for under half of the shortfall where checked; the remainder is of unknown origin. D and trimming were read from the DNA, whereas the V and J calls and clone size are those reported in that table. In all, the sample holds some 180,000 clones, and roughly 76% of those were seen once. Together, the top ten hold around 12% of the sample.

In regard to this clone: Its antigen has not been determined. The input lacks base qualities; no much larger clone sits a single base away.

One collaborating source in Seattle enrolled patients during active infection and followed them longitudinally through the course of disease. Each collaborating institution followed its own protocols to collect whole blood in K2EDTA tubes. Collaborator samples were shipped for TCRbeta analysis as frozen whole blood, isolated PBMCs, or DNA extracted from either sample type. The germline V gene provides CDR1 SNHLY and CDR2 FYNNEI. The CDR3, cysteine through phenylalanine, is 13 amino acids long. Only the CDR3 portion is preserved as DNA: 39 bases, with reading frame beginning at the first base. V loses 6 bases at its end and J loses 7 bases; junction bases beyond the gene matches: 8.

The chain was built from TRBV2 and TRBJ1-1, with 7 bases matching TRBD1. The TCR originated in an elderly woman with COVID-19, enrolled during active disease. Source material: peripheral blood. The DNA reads TGTGCCAGCAGCGCAACGACAGGGTTTGAAGCTTTCTTT. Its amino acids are CASSATTGFEAFF.